These 7 T cell receptor beta chains originate from one sample sequenced in a study of OX40 agonist ivuxolimab in advanced cancers. TCRdb's copy holds only in-frame clones and misses some; the assay was immunoSEQ multiplex PCR. The sample gives 95,000 or so clones, over 75% of which show up once; 3.8% is in the top ten. This specimen was CD4+ or CD8+ T cells sorted from blood, taken in a trial of the OX40 agonist ivuxolimab. The receptors here all came from an adult with an advanced solid tumor such as melanoma, head and neck, liver or kidney cancer.

The chain has TRBV4-1 and TRBJ1-5; D possibly corresponds to TRBD1 (5 bases). Trimming took 5 bases from V and 0 from J, leaving 14 bases between them. Germline CDR1 is MGHRA and CDR2 is YSYEKL. The CDR3 covers 16 residues. The CDR3 reads CASSGATGLSNQPQHF. In DNA form, the CDR3 reads TGCGCCAGCAGCGGGGCAACGGGACTTAGCAATCAGCCCCAGCATTTT.

V gene TRBV7-9 combines with J gene TRBJ2-1; no clear D. This CDR3 contains 14 residues. V lost 3 bases and J lost 7, with 13 bases in between. Germline CDR1 SEHNR, CDR2 FQNEAQ (reference sequence). This CDR3 reads CASSFLREQNEQFF. CDR3 bases: TGTGCCAGCAGCTTCTTAAGAGAACAGAATGAGCAGTTCTTC. Filled out from reference TRBV7-9 and TRBJ2-1, the complete variable domain reads DTGVSQNPRHKITKRGQNVTFRCDPISEHNRLYWYRQTLGQGPEFLTYFQNEAQLEKSRLLSDRFSAERPKGSFSTLEIQRTEQGDSAMYLCASSFLREQNEQFFGPGTRLTVL.

The V call is TRBV18, the J call TRBJ2-7, with 7 positions matching TRBD1. The V and J ends lost 5 bases and 2 bases, in that order; junction bases with no gene match: 3. The germline gives CDR1 KGHSH, CDR2 LQKENI. This CDR3 comprises 13 residues. Here the CDR3 reads CASSGGQAYEQYF. As DNA, the CDR3 is TGTGCCAGCTCAGGCGGACAGGCCTACGAGCAGTACTTC.

The chain has TRBV11-3 and TRBJ2-7; D call uncertain. Germline loops: CDR1 SGHNT, CDR2 YENEEA. This CDR3 spans 13 amino acids. V was cut by 2 bases and J by 3 bases, with 8 bases left in between. The CDR3, as DNA: TGTGCCAGCAGCTTACCGGAGAACTACGAGCAGTACTTC. This gives the protein CASSLPENYEQYF.

The chain uses TRBV5-1 and TRBJ2-2; perhaps TRBD2 as D (5 bases). This CDR3 is built from 12 residues. Trimming removed 4 bases from V and 7 bases from J, with 8 bases in between. The germline V gene has CDR1 SGHRS and CDR2 YFSETQ. CDR3 nucleotides: TGCGCCAGCAGCCGGGGTAGCGGGGAGCTGTTTTTT. This gives the protein CASSRGSGELFF.

This clone was detected once. The rearrangement joins TRBV5-1 to TRBJ2-5; D gene unclear. This CDR3 has 13 amino acids. Trimming stripped 3 bases from V and 3 bases from J, with 9 bases between. Per germline, CDR1 SGHRS and CDR2 YFSETQ. CDR3 residues: CASSYLEEETQYF. The CDR3 nucleotides read TGCGCCAGCAGCTATTTAGAAGAAGAGACCCAGTACTTC.

The chain carries TRBV4-2 and TRBJ2-3; 9 bases map to TRBD2. J was trimmed by 2 bases and V by 1 base; bases with no gene match: 7. CDR1 LGHNA and CDR2 YNFKEQ come from the germline V gene. The CDR3 is made up of 17 amino acids. This CDR3 is CASSQGRLAENTDTQYF. The CDR3 DNA sequence: TGTGCCAGCAGCCAAGGTAGACTAGCGGAAAACACAGATACGCAGTATTTT.